Listed below are T cell receptor beta chains from one sample, sequenced in a study of technical replicates of blood from a handful of donors. Sequencing was performed with immunoSEQ multiplex PCR; in TCRdb, only in-frame clones are kept and a portion is missing. The profile shows tens of thousands of clones, 90% to 95% of them singletons. The sample consisted of T cells isolated from PBMCs. These TCRs come from a human donor in good health. Some clones in this sample may be carry-over from other donors' samples. The CDR3 runs from the conserved cysteine through the conserved F or W. A D gene is named only where the DNA matches it firmly. Size tells how often a clone was seen (once, few, many) or the class of an expanded clone, and some rows leave it out.

size	D	V	J	CDR3	DNA
-	-	TRBV2	TRBJ1-1	CASRGTGRTEAFF	TGTGCCAGCAGAGGAACAGGGCGGACTGAAGCTTTCTTT
-	-	TRBV7-9	TRBJ2-3	CASSRYSTDTQYF	TGTGCCAGCAGCCGTTATTCCACAGATACGCAGTATTTT
-	TRBD2	TRBV28	TRBJ2-3	CASNTPKTSGSTLDTQYF	TGTGCCAGCAACACTCCTAAGACTAGCGGGAGCACTTTAGATACGCAGTATTTT
-	-	TRBV11-3	TRBJ2-1	CASSSQDWSNEQFF	TGTGCCAGCAGCTCTCAGGACTGGTCAAATGAGCAGTTCTTC
-	-	TRBV7-2	TRBJ2-7	CASSRGGPVLDEQYF	TGTGCCAGCAGCAGGGGGGGACCGGTTTTGGACGAGCAGTACTTC
-	-	TRBV5-1	TRBJ2-7	CASSLAGPGREQYF	TGCGCCAGCAGCTTGGCAGGCCCAGGTAGGGAGCAGTACTTC
-	TRBD1	TRBV6-5	TRBJ1-2	CASRPTGRGYTF	TGTGCCAGCAGACCGACAGGGAGGGGCTACACCTTC
few	-	TRBV6-5	TRBJ2-2	CASSPGVGELFF	TGTGCCAGCAGTCCCGGTGTCGGGGAGCTGTTTTTT
-	-	TRBV9	TRBJ2-1	CASSARDQGVSYNEQFF	TGTGCCAGCAGCGCGCGGGATCAGGGGGTCTCCTACAATGAGCAGTTCTTC
few	-	TRBV7-9	TRBJ2-4	CASSLAPRERALAKNIQYF	TGTGCCAGCAGCTTAGCTCCTAGGGAGCGGGCGCTAGCCAAAAACATTCAGTACTTC
-	-	TRBV11-2	TRBJ1-1	CASSLGQKNTEAFF	TGTGCCAGCAGCTTAGGGCAGAAGAACACTGAAGCTTTCTTT
-	TRBD1	TRBV14	TRBJ1-2	CASSQVDRGYGYTF	TGTGCCAGCAGCCAAGTCGACAGGGGCTATGGCTACACCTTC
once	TRBD1	TRBV6-6	TRBJ2-3	CASSQGTGIRSTQYF	TGTGCCAGCAGTCAGGGGACAGGGATCCGCTCCACGCAGTATTTT
-	TRBD2	TRBV7-8	TRBJ2-1	CASSPREGFSYNEQFF	TGTGCCAGCAGCCCCCGGGAGGGATTCTCCTACAATGAGCAGTTCTTC
-	TRBD2	TRBV27	TRBJ2-1	CATRGGGVGEQFF	TGTGCCACCCGCGGCGGGGGAGTAGGTGAGCAGTTCTTC
-	TRBD2	TRBV28	TRBJ2-2	CASSFSYAGGSKVGSTGELFF	TGTGCCAGCAGTTTCTCTTACGCGGGAGGGTCTAAGGTCGGTTCCACCGGGGAGCTGTTTTTT
-	TRBD2	TRBV28	TRBJ2-2	CASIWEGQTGELFF	TGTGCCAGCATTTGGGAGGGCCAAACCGGGGAGCTGTTTTTT
-	-	TRBV4-1	TRBJ2-1	CASSRLGSSYNEQFF	TGCGCCAGCAGCCGGCTAGGGAGCTCCTACAATGAGCAGTTCTTC
-	TRBD1	TRBV11-2	TRBJ1-4	CASSPGQGFEKLFF	TGTGCCAGCAGCCCAGGACAGGGGTTTGAAAAACTGTTTTTT
-	-	TRBV28	TRBJ1-1	CASSPTGFNTEAFF	TGTGCCAGCAGTCCCACAGGGTTTAACACTGAAGCTTTCTTT
-	TRBD1	TRBV6-6	TRBJ1-4	CASSLDRGDNEKLFF	TGTGCCAGCAGTTTGGACAGGGGGGATAATGAAAAACTGTTTTTT
-	-	TRBV5-1	TRBJ1-5	CASSSGDSNQPQHF	TGCGCCAGCAGCTCGGGGGACAGCAATCAGCCCCAGCATTTT
-	-	TRBV5-1	TRBJ2-1	CASSFPQNYNEQFF	TGCGCCAGCAGCTTTCCCCAGAATTACAATGAGCAGTTCTTC
-	TRBD1	TRBV4-2	TRBJ1-4	CASSQPPGQDNEKLFF	TGTGCCAGCAGCCAACCTCCGGGACAGGATAATGAAAAACTGTTTTTT
few	-	TRBV18	TRBJ2-3	CASSPSQGRTDTQYF	TGTGCCAGCTCACCATCACAGGGCCGCACAGATACGCAGTATTTT
once	TRBD2	TRBV6-5	TRBJ2-3	CASSYTGLAGADTQYF	TGTGCCAGCAGTTACACGGGACTAGCGGGAGCAGATACGCAGTATTTT
-	-	TRBV5-1	TRBJ1-6	CASSLGSRGGVYSPLHF	TGCGCCAGCAGCTTGGGGTCAAGGGGAGGGGTATATTCACCCCTCCACTTT
-	TRBD1	TRBV4-1	TRBJ1-2	CASSQEDRVYGYTF	TGCGCCAGCAGCCAAGAGGACAGGGTCTATGGCTACACCTTC
-	-	TRBV28	TRBJ1-4	CASTTTGKLFF	TGTGCCAGCACCACGACGGGGAAACTGTTTTTT
-	TRBD1	TRBV12-5	TRBJ2-5	CASGLGQGWDQETQYF	TGTGCTAGTGGTTTGGGACAGGGGTGGGATCAAGAGACCCAGTACTTC
-	-	TRBV11-2	TRBJ1-5	CASSFGSGEGQPQHF	TGTGCCAGCAGCTTCGGATCAGGGGAAGGTCAGCCCCAGCATTTT
-	TRBD1	TRBV6-1	TRBJ1-2	CASLTGQLYGYTF	TGTGCCAGCCTTACGGGACAGCTATATGGCTACACCTTC
-	-	TRBV19	TRBJ2-7	CASSIGGQGIYEQYF	TGTGCCAGTAGTATAGGAGGTCAAGGCATCTACGAGCAGTACTTC
-	-	TRBV5-1	TRBJ1-2	CASSLNGEGYTF	TGCGCCAGCAGCTTGAACGGGGAGGGCTACACCTTC
once	-	TRBV5-4	TRBJ1-2	CASSLYSGLDGYTF	TGTGCCAGCAGCTTATATTCAGGGTTAGATGGCTACACCTTC
-	-	TRBV2	TRBJ1-2	CAIIPGVTYGYTF	TGTGCCATCATTCCAGGGGTTACTTATGGCTACACCTTC
-	TRBD1	TRBV5-6	TRBJ2-1	CASSWKDRGFYNEQFF	TGTGCCAGCAGCTGGAAGGACAGGGGATTCTACAATGAGCAGTTCTTC
once	-	TRBV5-1	TRBJ2-1	CASSLPGGQVNEQFF	TGCGCCAGCAGCTTGCCCGGGGGGCAGGTCAATGAGCAGTTCTTC